This T cell receptor beta chain derives from a study of cytomegalovirus exposure and HLA in healthy donors. For the study at large: Out of about 170 million T cells, an earlier analysis found 117 million unique TCR beta sequences in total.

The ends were cut back, 7 bases at V and 8 bases at J, with 17 bases in the middle. There are 13 residues in the CDR3. Germline V gene lookup returns CDR1 LNHDA and CDR2 SQIVND (reference sequence). The study ran its PCR with 60 Vbeta and 13 Jbeta primers. Repertoires were generated with immunoSEQ multiplex PCR, while TCRdb's copy carries only in-frame clones and drops some. The sample comprises about 190,000 clones, roughly 12% of which are singletons, and more than 7% rests with the top ten. The TCR comes from a man aged 45-65 years in good health and CMV-seropositive. V is TRBV19 and J is TRBJ1-2; D remains unclear. Sample: PBMCs. CDR3 loop: CASTPTGSGGYTF. CDR3 nucleotides: TGTGCCAGTACCCCCACCGGGTCGGGAGGCTACACCTTC.